This TCR beta chain was retrieved from a study of PD-L1 blockade in urothelial cancer (dated by TCRdb to about 2017). In the study overall: Therapy was started at some point between 2014 and 2016 for all patients, and atezolizumab 1,200 mg was administered intravenously every 3 weeks. Nine patients reached durable clinical benefit, while 20 patients did not. Progression-free survival longer than 6 months counted as durable clinical benefit, and TCR features were additionally tested against both progression-free and overall survival. An exploratory multi-omic analysis was conducted of the somatic, immune and clinical correlates of response to PD-L1 blockade with atezolizumab in urothelial cancer. Pretreatment blood TCR-seq was available for fewer than 30 patients, at least one posttreatment blood collection was obtained for 25 or so patients, and tumor TCR-seq was available for 25 or so patients. About 90% of the roughly 29 patients were males with bladder-origin urothelial cancer, and about 65% of the roughly 30 reported a prior smoking history. Patients had an ECOG performance status of 0 or 1 and had received between 0 and 3 prior chemotherapy regimens. Blood samples were analyzed 3 weeks after the start of treatment (second dose) and 6 weeks after the start of treatment. In the same patients, whole exome sequencing and RNA sequencing of pretreatment tumors were performed in addition to TCR sequencing. A median of about 150,000 T cells and 80,000 to 95,000 unique TCRs was obtained from blood samples, and a median clonality of around 0.08 was observed. Pretreatment tumor samples, along with matched peripheral blood serially collected before and after atezolizumab treatment, were subjected to TCR sequencing.

Each PCR received spiked-in synthetic TCR analog templates so that absolute template abundance could be estimated from read counts. The immunoSEQ assay was used to amplify TCRbeta CDR3 regions from genomic DNA with bias-controlled V and J gene primers. Sequencing of rearranged TCRbeta segments was performed at approximately 20X coverage. The paper's data handling went like this. Clustering was used to correct sequencing errors, and CDR3s were annotated against IMGT so that V, D and J genes could be assigned. Downstream analyses used only productive TCRbeta rearrangements and left out out-of-frame or stop-codon sequences. To compute clonality, Shannon entropy was normalized by the log of the number of unique productive sequences and then subtracted from one. Clones differing between time points or between blood and tumor were identified by Fisher's exact test with Benjamini-Hochberg correction at adjusted p below 0.01. Here the immuneACCESS table is served through TCRdb, limited to in-frame sequences with V and J called. Missing clones are a known gap in these copies; in checked studies unresolved V genes cover under half, and the rest lacks a known reason. The V and J calls and the clone size are those of that table, but D and trimming were determined from the DNA. The sample table shows tens of thousands of clones, and under 90% are seen once. The ten biggest clones cover under 2% of the sample.

The full study reports these points: Because of the small sample size (n ≈ 31) and the many exploratory analyses performed, the results are intended to be regarded as hypothesis-generating. Improved progression-free and overall survival was found to be associated with pretreatment peripheral blood TCR clonality below the median. Greater expansion of tumor-associated TCR clones in peripheral blood 3 weeks after the start of treatment was observed in patients with durable benefit (n of about 20, p = 0.022).

Reading the label with the study, this specimen's time point is: peripheral blood 6 weeks after treatment start. A cohort of 30 or so patients with locally advanced or metastatic urothelial carcinoma, treated at Memorial Sloan Kettering on a trial protocol, was included. Peripheral blood mononuclear cells were collected pretreatment and during treatment, with between 1 and 8 total time points per patient. The Qiagen DNeasy Blood extraction kit was used to purify genomic DNA from total PBMCs and tumor samples. PBMCs were collected pretreatment and during treatment, and were isolated and stored as previously described. As for this clone: Its antigen is still unknown. No base quality values were provided; no much bigger clone lies one nucleotide off.

This sequence was found in a man in his sixties or seventies with urothelial cancer. Sequences were derived from PBMCs, sampled around atezolizumab (anti-PD-L1) treatment.

The base sequence is TGTGCCTGGAGTGCACCCAAACTAGCGGACAAGTATATATACAATGAGCAGTTCTTC. Translated, it reads CAWSAPKLADKYIYNEQFF. The chain employs TRBV30 and TRBJ2-1; the junction holds 8 bases that match TRBD2. The CDR3 numbers 19 residues from cysteine through phenylalanine. Just CDR3 DNA is preserved here, 57 bases in frame from base 1. Here V drops 1 base and J drops 4 bases, and the junction holds 18 bases not matched to any gene. The germline V gene (reference sequence) specifies GTSNPN as CDR1 and SVGIG as CDR2.